This paragraph covers one T cell receptor beta chain sequence. This specimen belongs to a study of early T cells in non-severe SARS-CoV-2 infection. The CDR3 is made up of 18 amino acids. Trimming at V came to 3 bases and at J to 7 bases, leaving 19 bases not matched to a gene. Germline CDR1 SGHAT, CDR2 FQNNGV. In the library, individual cDNA molecules carried attached unique molecular identifiers. Via MiXCR, TCRdb re-called the 5' RACE reads, giving one row per CDR3 protein. The sample consists of approximately 58,000 distinct CDR3 sequences, 11% of them appearing once. The receptor was isolated from an adult who was a healthcare worker with PCR-confirmed SARS-CoV-2 infection or an uninfected control (not recorded which). The chain recombines TRBV11-2 with TRBJ1-2; 8 bases line up with TRBD1. What was sequenced was whole blood. DNA of the CDR3: TGTGCCAGCAGCTTGACTGGACAGGGAACAGCTTTGTACGGTGGCTACACCTTC. It specifies CASSLTGQGTALYGGYTF. Based on the CDR3 plus reference TRBV11-2 and TRBJ1-2, the full variable domain is EAGVAQSPRYKIIEKRQSVAFWCNPISGHATLYWYQQILGQGPKLLIQFQNNGVVDDSQLPKDRFSAERLKGVDSTLKIQPAKLEDSAVYLCASSLTGQGTALYGGYTFGSGTRLTVV.